The TCR beta chain under discussion was sequenced for a study of tumor-infiltrating lymphocytes in primary liver carcinoma. Study context: Staging of the tumors gave T1-T3 N0M0, with widths of roughly 4.2 to 11 cm.

Germline V CDR1 and CDR2: SGHAT, FQNNGV. The CDR3 loop spans 17 amino acids. The researchers produced TCR beta cDNA from roughly 500 ng total RNA with a constant-region primer. TCR beta libraries came from three nested multiplex PCR rounds using slightly modified ARM-PCR. The opening two PCR rounds, around 9 cycles each, paired TRBV1-TRBV30 forward primers with a C-beta reverse primer. MiXCR, applied by TCRdb to the multiplex PCR reads, yields one record per CDR3 protein. The sample shows about 180,000 distinct CDR3 sequences, 50% to 75% of them seen only once. Overall study results and limits: Unsorted bulk sampling ruled out any CD4+ versus CD8+ repertoire comparison.

This clonotype was recorded a few times. No antigen is known for it. The junction and the germline gene differ at one end; a read error may be behind it. Out of unsorted whole blood came the blood RNA, and germline DNA was extracted as well. The rearrangement links TRBV11-2 to TRBJ2-7; D might be TRBD1 or TRBD2, each matching 5 bases. Sample: peripheral blood. The sequence derives from a man aged 40-49 years with primary liver carcinoma and hepatitis B virus infection. CDR3 amino acids: CTSSLDHEGKKNYEQYF. CDR3 coding DNA: TGTACCAGCAGCTTAGATCATGAGGGGAAGAAGAACTACGAGCAGTACTTC.